These 22 T cell receptor beta chains came from one sample sequenced in a study of shared clonotypes between healthy human individuals. This table comes from immunoSEQ multiplex PCR, and its TCRdb copy is limited to in-frame clones, with some not included. The sample records hundreds of thousands of clones, approximately 97% being singletons. The sample consisted of naive CD4+ T cells sorted from blood. Subset of the sample: CD45RA+ positively selected. The receptors were sampled from a woman in her twenties or thirties in good health.

The chain has TRBV7-9 and TRBJ1-1, with a possible D match to TRBD1 (5 bases). The CDR3 sequence is 14 residues long. CDR1 and CDR2 (germline): SEHNR, FQNEAQ (reference sequence). Trimming shortened V by 1 base and J by 5 bases, and 11 bases separated the two germline ends. The CDR3 DNA reads as TGTGCCAGCAGCTTAGGGGGCTTTGATACTGAAGCTTTCTTT. It specifies CASSLGGFDTEAFF.

This chain connects TRBV14 to TRBJ2-7; weak D call: TRBD1 (6 bases). CDR3 size: 15 residues. CDR1 and CDR2 (germline): SGHDN, FVKESK. V was clipped by 4 bases and J by 0 bases, with 13 bases between them. CDR3 residues: CASSLYSDSSYEQYF. CDR3 sequence (DNA): TGTGCCAGCAGCCTTTACTCGGACAGCTCCTACGAGCAGTACTTC.

The J gene is TRBJ1-5, the V gene TRBV6-5; D gene uncertain. From germline, CDR1 is MNHEY and CDR2 SVGAGI. The germline V and J ends were trimmed by 2 bases and 3 bases, with 11 bases remaining between them. This CDR3 region has 15 residues. For the CDR3, the DNA is TGTGCCAGCAGTTACAAGGGTGCGGACAATCAGCCCCAGCATTTT. Translating it yields CASSYKGADNQPQHF.

CDR3 nucleotide sequence: TGTGCCAGTGACGGTGGAAGTTATACAACTAATGAAAAACTGTTTTTT. Residues: CASDGGSYTTNEKLFF. The chain links TRBV19 to TRBJ1-4; no firm D call. The length of the CDR3 is 16 residues. Between the trimmed V and J ends, which lost 8 bases and 0 bases, there was a span of 16 bases. The germline CDR1 and CDR2 sequences are LNHDA and SQIVND (reference sequence).

The chain joins TRBV28 to TRBJ1-5; D gene ambiguous. The CDR3 length is 13 residues. Trimming took 3 bases from V and 6 from J, leaving 9 bases between them. Germline CDR1 reads MDHEN; CDR2 reads SYDVKM. CDR3 loop: CASSLRAGQPQHF. CDR3 nucleotides: TGTGCCAGCAGTTTGCGGGCCGGTCAGCCCCAGCATTTT. The full variable domain, in which reference TRBV28 and TRBJ1-5 provide the parts outside the CDR3, is DVKVTQSSRYLVKRTGEKVFLECVQDMDHENMFWYRQDPGLGLRLIYFSYDVKMKEKGDIPEGYSVSREKKERFSLILESASTNQTSMYLCASSLRAGQPQHFGDGTRLSIL.

The chain joins TRBV28 to TRBJ2-7; 7 bases are shared with TRBD1. The CDR3 consists of 14 residues. Trimming removed 5 bases from V and 2 bases from J; junction bases left unmatched: 6. From germline, CDR1 is MDHEN and CDR2 SYDVKM. The DNA of the CDR3 is TGTGCCAGCAGTCGACAGGGCTCTACCTACGAGCAGTACTTC. Translated: CASSRQGSTYEQYF.

The rearrangement uses TRBV7-8 and TRBJ2-7; TRBD2 matches at 7 bases. The germline gives CDR1 SGHVS, CDR2 FQNEAQ. Losses at the gene ends were 5 bases for V and 1 base for J; bases not matched to a gene: 5. This CDR3 is built from 14 residues. CDR3 sequence (DNA): TGTGCCAGCAGCAAGGAGGGACTATCCTACGAGCAGTACTTC. Amino acids: CASSKEGLSYEQYF.

The chain joins TRBV11-2 to TRBJ1-5; D uncertain. The germline V and J ends were trimmed by 3 bases and 7 bases, with 7 bases remaining between them. This CDR3 has 12 amino acids. In germline, CDR1 is SGHAT, CDR2 FQNNGV. CDR3 residues: CASSLGHQPQHF. The CDR3 DNA follows: TGTGCCAGCAGCTTGGGCCACCAGCCCCAGCATTTT.

The rearrangement links TRBV28 to TRBJ2-2; D is undetermined. Germline V gives CDR1 MDHEN, CDR2 SYDVKM. Trimming took 8 bases from V and 0 from J, leaving 4 bases between them. The CDR3 is 12 amino acids. This CDR3 reads CASWSNTGELFF. In DNA, the CDR3 is TGTGCCAGCTGGTCGAACACCGGGGAGCTGTTTTTT.

The rearrangement links TRBV30 to TRBJ2-7; D is undetermined. The ends were cut back, 2 bases at V and 2 bases at J, with 10 bases in the middle. The V gene's germline CDR1 is GTSNPN and CDR2 SVGIG (reference sequence). This CDR3 is 13 amino acids long. The DNA of the CDR3 is TGTGCCTGGAGTAAGTCTGTACCCTACGAGCAGTACTTC. As protein: CAWSKSVPYEQYF.

In DNA, the CDR3 is TGCGCCAGCAGCCAAGGCCCTCTAGCGGGAGGCTACGAGCAGTACTTC. It yields the protein CASSQGPLAGGYEQYF. V usage is TRBV4-1 and J usage is TRBJ2-7, with TRBD2 matching 11 bases. V shed 1 base, J shed 3 bases, and the junction held 5 bases outside the gene matches. Germline V gives CDR1 MGHRA, CDR2 YSYEKL. The length of the CDR3 is 16 residues.

This clone was counted a single time. The chain carries TRBV5-1 and TRBJ2-2, with D perhaps given as TRBD1 or TRBD2 (5 bases each). The V and J ends lost 3 bases and 2 bases respectively, with 11 bases between them. There are 15 residues in the CDR3. Germline CDR1 SGHRS, CDR2 YFSETQ. In DNA, the CDR3 is TGCGCCAGCAGCTGGGACGGTCCTAACACCGGGGAGCTGTTTTTT. This sequence encodes CASSWDGPNTGELFF.

The J gene is TRBJ1-5, the V gene TRBV19; D gene ambiguous. The germline V gene has CDR1 LNHDA and CDR2 SQIVND (reference sequence). The CDR3 consists of 13 residues. V was pared by 4 bases and J by 5 bases, with 9 bases between. The CDR3 loop is CASSRAGDQPQHF. Written as DNA, the CDR3 is TGTGCCAGTAGTAGGGCAGGTGATCAGCCCCAGCATTTT. Drawing the rest from reference TRBV19 and TRBJ1-5, the complete variable domain is DGGITQSPKYLFRKEGQNVTLSCEQNLNHDAMYWYRQDPGQGLRLIYYSQIVNDFQKGDIAEGYSVSREKKESFPLTVTSAQKNPTAFYLCASSRAGDQPQHFGDGTRLSIL.

This sequence joins TRBV5-1 and TRBJ2-3, with a weak D call TRBD2 (6 bases). This CDR3 contains 16 residues. CDR1 SGHRS and CDR2 YFSETQ come from the germline V gene. V was pared by 0 bases and J by 2 bases, with 13 bases between. CDR3 region: CASSLANGRPTDTQYF. In DNA, the CDR3 is TGCGCCAGCAGCTTGGCCAACGGGAGACCCACAGATACGCAGTATTTT.

This clone has more than one count but fewer than ten. J is TRBJ2-2 and V is TRBV27; 11 positions agree with TRBD2. CDR3 length equals 13 residues. Germline CDR1 is MNHEY and CDR2 is SMNVEV (reference sequence). V lost 8 bases, J lost 5 bases, and 1 base stayed unmatched. CDR3 in amino acids: CASVAGGTGELFF. CDR3 in DNA: TGTGCCAGCGTAGCGGGAGGGACCGGGGAGCTGTTTTTT.

About this clone itself: One end of the junction varies from germline; a read error may be responsible. The chain carries TRBV10-3 and TRBJ1-1; no reliable D call. The germline V gene has CDR1 ENHRY and CDR2 SYGVKD. The CDR3 extends over 12 amino acids. CDR3 sequence: CAISESQLKWGF. The CDR3 DNA reads as TGTGCCATCAGTGAGTCGCAGTTGAAGTGGGGCTTT.

This clone was picked up one time. The rearrangement links TRBV10-3 to TRBJ1-5; TRBD1 might be the D (6 bases). V lost 10 bases and J lost 4, with 14 bases in between. The CDR3 consists of 13 residues. CDR1 is ENHRY, CDR2 SYGVKD, per germline. The chain's CDR3 is CATRGSINQPQHF. The CDR3 coding sequence is TGTGCCACCAGGGGTAGTATTAATCAGCCCCAGCATTTT.

The V and J genes are TRBV2 and TRBJ2-3; possibly TRBD2 for D (6 bases). CDR3 length equals 16 residues. Germline lookup yields CDR1 SNHLY and CDR2 FYNNEI. The V end was cut by 3 bases, the J end by 0 bases, with 13 bases between. The CDR3 nucleotides read TGTGCCAGCAGTGATCGTAGCGGAACTAGCACAGATACGCAGTATTTT. Protein sequence: CASSDRSGTSTDTQYF.

This chain links TRBV29-1 with TRBJ1-1; possibly TRBD1 for D (5 bases). The V gene's germline CDR1 is SQVTM and CDR2 ANQGSEA. The CDR3 runs 12 residues. V dropped 5 bases and J dropped 5 bases, with 12 bases sitting between them. CDR3 loop: CSVSQGSTEAFF. Here the CDR3 DNA reads TGCAGCGTTTCTCAGGGATCTACTGAAGCTTTCTTT.

V is TRBV19 and J is TRBJ1-2, with D hard to call. This CDR3 is built from 14 residues. Germline CDR1 reads LNHDA; CDR2 reads SQIVND (reference sequence). Trimming pared 3 bases from V and 4 bases from J, leaving 12 bases between. CDR3 protein: CASSIGVDTYGYTF. CDR3 sequence (DNA): TGTGCCAGTAGTATCGGGGTGGATACCTATGGCTACACCTTC.

This sequence joins TRBV19 and TRBJ1-1, with TRBD1 identical over 10 bases. The CDR3 is 16 residues long. Germline V gene sequence: CDR1 LNHDA, CDR2 SQIVND (reference sequence). Losses at the gene ends were 9 bases for V and 4 bases for J; bases not matched to a gene: 14. CDR3 region: CASNDRGRGVATEAFF. Here the CDR3 DNA reads TGTGCCAGCAACGACAGGGGGCGTGGGGTGGCCACTGAAGCTTTCTTT.

The gene calls are TRBV19 and TRBJ2-2; possibly TRBD1 for D (5 bases). With 10 bases removed from V and 0 bases from J, the gap between germline ends came to 15 bases. The germline V gene has CDR1 LNHDA and CDR2 SQIVND (reference sequence). CDR3 length: 15 residues. The DNA for the CDR3 is TGTGCCACTCTCCCGATGACAGCGAACACCGGGGAGCTGTTTTTT. This sequence encodes CATLPMTANTGELFF.